The sequence of this T cell receptor beta chain was determined in a study of cytomegalovirus exposure and HLA in healthy donors (dated by TCRdb to 2015 to 2018). With regard to the full study: According to a later analysis, one platform produced both the 110 or so validation repertoires and the 700 or so repertoires of the first cohort. A separate validation cohort of roughly 130 different subjects was used in addition to the approximately 700-subject first cohort. To predict cytomegalovirus infection status, the study brought together high-throughput TCR immunosequencing, statistical association of individual TCRs with disease status, and machine learning. The study aimed to test whether cataloging public T cell receptors could reveal signatures of past pathogen exposure.

As concerns this clone: The clone's antigen remains unknown. No base quality values were provided; no much bigger clone lies one nucleotide off.

The method behind the library was the immunoSEQ multiplex PCR assay. In the authors' own workflow: A statistical classification framework was built to diagnose cytomegalovirus status from the catalog of TCR beta chain sequences. TCRdb obtained this table from immuneACCESS and retained in-frame rearrangements with V and J assigned. These tables miss some clones; where compared with another copy, unresolved V genes account for less than half of the shortfall, and the remainder is unexplained. The DNA gave D and trimming, while V, J and clone size come from that table. A total of 260,000 or so clones appear in this sample, around nine tenths of them only once. The ten largest clones add up to approximately 0.9% of the sample. The donors belonged to the validation cohort of about 120 subjects, which was separate from the roughly 670-subject first cohort. Study-wide conclusions, independent of this receptor: The classifier was reported to diagnose cytomegalovirus status with high specificity and sensitivity in both the original cohort and the validation cohort. In vitro tests confirmed that a few of the cytomegalovirus-associated TCR beta chains recognize cytomegalovirus antigens. All 120 or so repertoires were used to score co-occurrence in the validation cohort in a later analysis, because that analysis had no HLA typing for the cohort. Subsequent analysis determined that TCRs grouped into clusters in the first cohort also showed a tendency toward co-occurrence across the approximately 120 validation repertoires, and roughly 94% of cluster scores exceeded 0. The study gave a list of some 150 TCR beta chains associated with cytomegalovirus. The authors suggested that the approach could potentially be generalized to other disease states and immunological phenotypes. Across donors, most TCR sequences were observed very rarely, whereas some public TCRs were present in many individuals.

The CDR3 starts with the cysteine, ends with the phenylalanine, and has 14 residues. Of all the DNA, just the CDR3 is kept, 42 bases in frame from base 1. Sequences MNHEY (CDR1) and SVGAGI (CDR2) are obtained from the germline V gene. Cut back by 6 bases and 4 bases, the V and J ends lie 16 bases apart. Material for sequencing was PBMCs. The source of this sequence is a woman between 18 and 30 years old in good health and CMV-seronegative. Rearrangement joined TRBV6-5 to TRBJ2-7; matching of 6 bases hints at TRBD2 as the D gene. The CDR3 protein: CASRGRMGPYEQYF. The nucleotide sequence is TGTGCCAGCAGGGGGAGGATGGGGCCTTACGAGCAGTACTTC.